This entry is about one T cell receptor (beta chain). Its antigen is as yet unknown. The junction differs from germline at one of its ends, possibly a read error. Germline-derived CDR1 and CDR2 are MNHNY and SVGAGI (reference sequence). The CDR3 is 14 residues long. RNA transcripts gave rise to amplified TCR beta CDR3 regions. TCR CDR3 underwent first-round RT-PCR with the HTBI primer set. TCRdb redid the calling of the multiplex PCR reads with MiXCR, one entry per CDR3 protein. Of about 570,000 distinct CDR3 sequences in the sample, around 46% were seen once. Researchers barred patients who had uncontrolled infection, other autoimmune disease, pregnancy or lactation. This specimen comes from a study of T cells in Graves' hyperthyroidism and ophthalmopathy. General study findings and limits: Ophthalmopathy was separated from stable hyperthyroidism by a 13 V-J model. Ophthalmopathy, as predicted by the model, came a median roughly 6.3 months after the prediction.

The TCR originated in an adult woman with Graves' disease, either hyperthyroidism or ophthalmopathy (not recorded which). Specimen: peripheral blood or thyroid tissue (not recorded which). This chain links TRBV6-6 with TRBJ2-5; no clear D. The CDR3 loop is CASSLGGVEEAQYF. CDR3 sequence (DNA): TGTGCCAGCAGTTTAGGTGGGGTCGAAGAGGCCCAGTACTTC.